These 6 T cell receptor beta chains were all obtained from the same sample, sequenced in a study of cytomegalovirus exposure and HLA in healthy donors. This PCR relied on a set of 60 Vbeta primers and 13 Jbeta primers. Using immunoSEQ multiplex PCR, the repertoire was profiled, and TCRdb retains in-frame clones only, with some absent. The sample lists 80,000 to 95,000 clones, roughly 81% occurring once. Sequenced: PBMCs. These receptors all stem from a woman aged 25 to 45 in good health and CMV-seronegative.

The rearrangement links TRBV5-1 to TRBJ2-3; D perhaps matches TRBD1 (5 bases). In germline, CDR1 is SGHRS, CDR2 YFSETQ. The CDR3 is 13 residues long. V dropped 4 bases and J dropped 6 bases, with 12 bases sitting between them. The DNA for the CDR3 is TGCGCCAGCAGCCAGGGCCCCAAGGATACGCAGTATTTT. Translated: CASSQGPKDTQYF.

CDR3 coding DNA: TGTGCCAGTCAAAGGGACAGCTATGGCTACACCTTC. It yields the protein CASQRDSYGYTF. V usage is TRBV19 and J usage is TRBJ1-2; 7 bases agree with TRBD1. Germline V gives CDR1 LNHDA, CDR2 SQIVND (reference sequence). The ends lost 8 bases at V and 4 bases at J; junction bases unmatched: 4. This CDR3 is built from 12 residues. The full variable domain, completed using reference TRBV19 and TRBJ1-2, is DGGITQSPKYLFRKEGQNVTLSCEQNLNHDAMYWYRQDPGQGLRLIYYSQIVNDFQKGDIAEGYSVSREKKESFPLTVTSAQKNPTAFYLCASQRDSYGYTFGSGTRLTVV.

V is TRBV10-3 and J is TRBJ2-2, with TRBD1 identical over 8 bases. The V gene end was trimmed by 6 bases and the J gene end by 6 bases; junction bases not matched to a gene: 15. This CDR3 contains 17 residues. Germline-derived CDR1 and CDR2 are ENHRY and SYGVKD. The CDR3 DNA sequence: TGTGCCATCAGGGCCGGGACAGGAAAAGGATGGTCCGGGGAGCTGTTTTTT. It specifies CAIRAGTGKGWSGELFF.

The chain carries TRBV10-3 and TRBJ1-5; 9 bases match TRBD1. This CDR3 comprises 18 residues. Germline values: CDR1 ENHRY, CDR2 SYGVKD. The V gene end was trimmed by 0 bases and the J gene end by 5 bases; junction bases not matched to a gene: 11. CDR3 sequence reads: CAISESPTGTGNDQPQHF. CDR3 in DNA: TGTGCCATCAGTGAGTCTCCTACCGGGACAGGGAACGATCAGCCCCAGCATTTT.

This clone turned up a few times. The gene calls are TRBV27 and TRBJ2-7; D remains ambiguous. Trimming cost V 5 bases and J 2 bases, with 10 bases left between them. The CDR3 spans 13 residues. The germline V gene has CDR1 MNHEY and CDR2 SMNVEV (reference sequence). The CDR3 DNA is TGTGCCAGCAGTGACGGTGGGCCCTACGAGCAGTACTTC. It specifies CASSDGGPYEQYF.

This clone came up once. The V call is TRBV6-5, the J call TRBJ2-7, with D maybe TRBD1 (6 bases). The CDR3 length is 13 residues. Germline V gives CDR1 MNHEY, CDR2 SVGAGI. V was trimmed by 6 bases and J by 4 bases, leaving 13 bases between them. The CDR3, as DNA: TGTGCCAGCAGCCTGAGACAGGCTTACGAGCAGTACTTC. This gives the protein CASSLRQAYEQYF.